These T cell receptor beta chains were read from a single sample in a study of blood T cell repertoires in COVID-19. The method was immunoSEQ multiplex PCR; TCRdb's version includes in-frame clones alone and lacks a portion of them. The sample has 200,000 to 250,000 clones, 82% seen once. Sequenced sample: PBMCs or T cells enriched from blood (not recorded which). Every receptor here comes from a woman aged 55-69 years who had recovered from COVID-19. Each CDR3 is given without its conserved first and last residue. The D gene is left open where the match is weak. Clone size is stated in some rows and not others, as once, few, many or a class when expanded.

SVWGGRGQPQH,.,TRBJ1-5,.,TRBV29-1
ASSLVQAGEQY,.,TRBJ2-7,.,TRBV7-2
ASRQGAGNTIY,.,TRBJ1-3,TRBD1,TRBV2
ASSLDGSGQAYEQY,.,TRBJ2-7,TRBD1,TRBV7-9
ASSRTYVDSYSGANVLT,.,TRBJ2-6,.,TRBV18
AISPTNRGGYT,many,TRBJ1-2,TRBD1,TRBV10-3
ASSFTDRGSLNEQF,.,TRBJ2-1,TRBD1,TRBV5-8
ASAGGGVQELF,.,TRBJ2-2,TRBD2,TRBV19
ASTRQGQTNEQF,few,TRBJ2-1,TRBD1,TRBV7-9
ASSRVAGEISPLH,.,TRBJ1-6,.,TRBV2